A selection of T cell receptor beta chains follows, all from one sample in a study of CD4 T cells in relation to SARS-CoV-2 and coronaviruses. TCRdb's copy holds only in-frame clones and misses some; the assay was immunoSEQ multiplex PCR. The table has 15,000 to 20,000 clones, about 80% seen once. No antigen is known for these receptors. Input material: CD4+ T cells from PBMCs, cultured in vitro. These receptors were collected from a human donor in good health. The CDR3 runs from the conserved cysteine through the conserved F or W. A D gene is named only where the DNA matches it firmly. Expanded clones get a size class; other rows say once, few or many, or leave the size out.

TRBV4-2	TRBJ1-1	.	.	TGTGCCAGCAGCCAAGACAAATCGAACACTGAAGCTTTCTTT	CASSQDKSNTEAFF
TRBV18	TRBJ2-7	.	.	TGTGCCAGCTCACCCCCGGGACTCCCCTACGAGCAGTACTTC	CASSPPGLPYEQYF
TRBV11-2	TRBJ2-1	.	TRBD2	TGTGCCAGCAGCTTAGCTATCCTAGCGGGAGAAAACTACAATGAGCAGTTCTTC	CASSLAILAGENYNEQFF
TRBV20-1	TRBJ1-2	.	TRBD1	TGCAGTGCTAGTTGGGACAGGGGGGTCTATGGCTACACCTTC	CSASWDRGVYGYTF
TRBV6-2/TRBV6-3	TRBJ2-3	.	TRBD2	TGTGCCAGCAGTTCAACAAGCCTAGCGGCCACAGATACGCAGTATTTT	CASSSTSLAATDTQYF
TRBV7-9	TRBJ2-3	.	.	TGTGCCAGCAGCTTAGTGTCGGGGGCTAGCACAGATACGCAGTATTTT	CASSLVSGASTDTQYF
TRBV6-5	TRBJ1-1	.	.	TGTGCCAGCAGTTTACAGGGCGACACTGAAGCTTTCTTT	CASSLQGDTEAFF
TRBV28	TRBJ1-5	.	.	TGTGCCAGCGCCCCGGGAAGGGGTTCGCATCAGCCCCAGCATTTT	CASAPGRGSHQPQHF
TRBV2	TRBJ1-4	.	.	TGTGCCAGCAACGGTTCGGATGAAAAACTGTTTTTT	CASNGSDEKLFF
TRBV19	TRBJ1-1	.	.	TGTGCCAGTAGTATGTTTGGCCAGGACAGCCTTACTCGTAGGGCTTTCTTT	CASSMFGQDSLTRRAFF
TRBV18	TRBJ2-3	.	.	TGTGCCAGCTCAACCCGCAGGGACTCCACAGATACGCAGTATTTT	CASSTRRDSTDTQYF
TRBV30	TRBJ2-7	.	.	TGTGCCTGGAGTGTACAGTCGGGACGAGGGGAGCAGTACTTC	CAWSVQSGRGEQYF
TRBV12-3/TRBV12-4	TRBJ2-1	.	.	TGTGCCAGCAGTTTGAATGAGCAGTTCTTC	CASSLNEQFF
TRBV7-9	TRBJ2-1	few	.	TGTGCCAGCAGCTTAGTAGGAACGGAGCAGTTCTTC	CASSLVGTEQFF
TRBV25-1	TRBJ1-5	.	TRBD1	TGTGCCAGCAGTGAGTCGACAGGGTTGGGCAATCAGCCCCAGCATTTT	CASSESTGLGNQPQHF
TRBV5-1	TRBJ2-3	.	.	TGCGCCAGCAGCTTGGGCGGGCGGAGCACAGATACGCAGTATTTT	CASSLGGRSTDTQYF
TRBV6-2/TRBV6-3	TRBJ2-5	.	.	TGTGCCAGCAGTTACGGGAGAGAAGAGACCCAGTACTTC	CASSYGREETQYF
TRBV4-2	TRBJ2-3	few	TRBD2	TGTGCCAGCAGCCAAGGCAGCGGGGTGGGGACAGATACGCAGTATTTT	CASSQGSGVGTDTQYF
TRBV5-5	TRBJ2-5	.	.	TGTGCCAGCAGCTTGCTGCGGATAGAGACCCAGTACTTC	CASSLLRIETQYF
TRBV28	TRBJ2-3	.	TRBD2	TGTGCCAGCAGTTCGTCGACTAGCGGAGTGACAGATACGCAGTATTTT	CASSSSTSGVTDTQYF
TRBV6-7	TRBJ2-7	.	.	TGTGCCAGCAGTGAAGAAGGAAGGAGCTCCTACGAGCAGTACTTC	CASSEEGRSSYEQYF
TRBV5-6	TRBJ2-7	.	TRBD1	TGTGCCAGCAGTCCGGGACAGGGAGAGCAGTACTTC	CASSPGQGEQYF
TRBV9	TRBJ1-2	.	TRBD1	TGTGCCAGCAGCCCACGAGGGACACCACAGGGGTTCACTAACTATGGCTACACCTTC	CASSPRGTPQGFTNYGYTF
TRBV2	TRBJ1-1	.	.	TGTGCCAGCAGTGAAAGGGTGGGGAACACTGAAGCTTTCTTT	CASSERVGNTEAFF
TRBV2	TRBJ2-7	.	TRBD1	TGTGCCAGCGGGGGACAGCCTTTCCAGCAGTACTTC	CASGGQPFQQYF
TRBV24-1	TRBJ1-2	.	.	TGTGCCACCAGTGGCCCAACACAGGGTGGTAACTATGGCTACACCTTC	CATSGPTQGGNYGYTF
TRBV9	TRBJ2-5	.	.	TGTGCCAGCAGCGTGACGGGAGCCTTCCAAGAGACCCAGTACTTC	CASSVTGAFQETQYF
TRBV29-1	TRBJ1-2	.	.	TGCAGCGTTGAAGATAAAGTAGGGTGGGGCTACACCTTC	CSVEDKVGWGYTF
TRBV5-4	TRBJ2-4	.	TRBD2	TGTGCCAGCAGCGAGGGAGGGGAGACCAAAAACATTCAGTACTTC	CASSEGGETKNIQYF
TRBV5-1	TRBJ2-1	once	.	TGCGCCAGCAGCTTGGGGCAGATTGAGAATGAGCAGTTCTTC	CASSLGQIENEQFF
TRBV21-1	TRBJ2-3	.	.	TGTGCCAGCAGCGCCCGGGAGGACACGGAGCGGGATACGCAGTATTTT	CASSAREDTERDTQYF
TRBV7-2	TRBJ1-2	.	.	TGTGCCAGCAGCCTCACAGTTAACTATGGCTACACCTTC	CASSLTVNYGYTF